This T cell receptor beta chain was identified during a study of vaccination and CD4 T cells after COVID-19. Study details: Control wells got either CEFX epitopes, HIV-1 Nef peptides, or no peptide at all. Study observations and caveats: Convalescent patients' vaccine-specific clones were spike mono-reactive in 304 of 307 cases.

This clonotype was recorded a few times. The target antigen is unknown. V dropped 6 bases and J dropped 5 bases, with 16 bases sitting between them. The CDR3 runs to 15 residues. Cultured CD4+ T cell DNA underwent sequencing with the Oncomine TCR Beta short-read assay. Genomic DNA was isolated from CD4+ T cells that had been cultured. TCRdb analysed the PCR reads with MiXCR anew, one entry per CDR3 protein. The sample includes just over 20,000 distinct CDR3 sequences, around 62% seen only once; the top ten take 23%. Treatment of the sample: roughly 10-day PBMC culture with coronavirus spike peptide pools or control peptides (ViraFEST assay). ViraFEST sequenced TCRs after peptide-pool expansion of antigen-specific T cells.

Here the sequenced sample was CD4+ T cells from blood, cultured in vitro, taken before SARS-CoV-2 vaccination. V is TRBV12-3 or TRBV12-4 and J is TRBJ2-2; maybe TRBD2 (5 bases). This receptor was obtained from a human donor who received a COVID-19 vaccine. This chain's CDR3 is CASRARQGGTGELFF. For the CDR3, the DNA is TGTGCCAGCAGAGCGCGACAAGGCGGGACCGGGGAGCTGTTTTTT.